A selection of T cell receptor beta chains follows, all from one sample in a study of blood T cell repertoires in COVID-19. The assay was immunoSEQ multiplex PCR, and TCRdb's table has in-frame clones only and misses some. The sample carries some 56,000 clones, 80% recorded once. The sample comprised peripheral blood. The receptors were sampled from a man aged 55 to 70 with acute or convalescent COVID-19. CDR3s include the opening cysteine and the closing phenylalanine or tryptophan. D genes are given only for firm matches. Clone size, where shown, is once, few, many, or a class for clones that have expanded.

DNA	CDR3	size	D	V	J
TGTGCCAGTAGTACCTTCCCATCTTCGGGCGGGGAGCTGTTTTTT	CASSTFPSSGGELFF	.	.	TRBV19	TRBJ2-2
TGCGCCAGCAGCCAGGCCGGGACAGGACTAACACCCCAGCATTTT	CASSQAGTGLTPQHF	.	TRBD1	TRBV4-1	TRBJ1-5
TGTGCCAGCTCATCGTCCTCCTATAATTCACCCCTCCACTTT	CASSSSSYNSPLHF	.	.	TRBV18	TRBJ1-6
TGTGCCAGCAGCGATTGGACAGGGGGCAGAAACATTCAGTACTTC	CASSDWTGGRNIQYF	once	TRBD1	TRBV9	TRBJ2-4
TGTGCCAGCAGTCCGACAGGGACTAGCACAGATACGCAGTATTTT	CASSPTGTSTDTQYF	few	.	TRBV3-1/TRBV3-2	TRBJ2-3
TGTGCCAGCAGTGTAGCGAGCGGAACCACAGATACGCAGTATTTT	CASSVASGTTDTQYF	.	.	TRBV2	TRBJ2-3
TGTGCCAGCAGGGACGCCAGGGGGCTCGTTTTCTTT	CASRDARGLVFF	.	TRBD1	TRBV12-3/TRBV12-4	TRBJ1-1
TGTGCCAGCAGGTCAATCCGGGGACAAGAGACCCAGTACTTC	CASRSIRGQETQYF	.	.	TRBV7-9	TRBJ2-5
TGTGCCAGCAGCCAAAATCACTACGAGCAGTACTTC	CASSQNHYEQYF	once	.	TRBV14	TRBJ2-7
TGTGCCAGCAGCCAGAAACAGGGGGTTGAAAAACTGTTTTTT	CASSQKQGVEKLFF	.	TRBD1	TRBV3-1/TRBV3-2	TRBJ1-4
TGTGCCAGCAGCCAGAGAAGGACGGCTTCGGGAGGCTACACCTTC	CASSQRRTASGGYTF	.	.	TRBV7-2	TRBJ1-2
TGCAGTGCCGGGCTAACAGGGGAAGCTTTCTTT	CSAGLTGEAFF	.	.	TRBV20-1	TRBJ1-1
TGTGCCAGCAGTTTAGTCGCAGACAATCAGCCCCAGCATTTT	CASSLVADNQPQHF	few	.	TRBV28	TRBJ1-5
TGTGCCAGCAGCTTAGAGGGCAGGGGCACAGATACGCAGTATTTT	CASSLEGRGTDTQYF	.	.	TRBV7-9	TRBJ2-3
TGTGCTAGTGGCCTCGGACAGGAGTACACCGGGGAGCTGTTTTTT	CASGLGQEYTGELFF	.	TRBD1	TRBV12-5	TRBJ2-2
TGCGCCAGCAGCTCCCCAGGCGCGGGGGGGCGGGAGACCCAGTACTTC	CASSSPGAGGRETQYF	.	TRBD2	TRBV5-1	TRBJ2-5
TGCGCCAGCCGGTCAGGGGGGATAGGTACTGAAGCTTTCTTT	CASRSGGIGTEAFF	.	TRBD1	TRBV5-1	TRBJ1-1
TGCGCCAGCAGTTTGACAGACAGGGCCGACTACGAGCAGTACTTC	CASSLTDRADYEQYF	.	TRBD1	TRBV5-1	TRBJ2-7
TGTGCCAGCAGCTTAGACGGGGGGGCGTCCTACGAGCAGTACTTC	CASSLDGGASYEQYF	once	TRBD2	TRBV7-2	TRBJ2-7
TGTGCCAGCAGCTCCGGACTAGCGGGGCCGCAAGAGACCCAGTACTTC	CASSSGLAGPQETQYF	.	TRBD2	TRBV7-6	TRBJ2-5
TGCGCCAGCAGCTTGGGGACAGGGTTCGGGCAGCCCCAGCATTTT	CASSLGTGFGQPQHF	.	TRBD1	TRBV5-1	TRBJ1-5
TGTGCCAGCAGTGTGACATCCGAAAACGCCGGGGAGCTGTTTTTT	CASSVTSENAGELFF	once	.	TRBV5-4	TRBJ2-2
TGTGCCAGCAGCCAGACAGGAGATTCACCCCTCCACTTT	CASSQTGDSPLHF	.	.	TRBV6-1	TRBJ1-6
TGCGCCAGCAGCACAGGGGGTCTCAATCAGCCCCAGCATTTT	CASSTGGLNQPQHF	.	TRBD1	TRBV5-1	TRBJ1-5
TGTGCCAGCATTACCCCAACGGGACAGGGCACTGAAGCTTTCTTT	CASITPTGQGTEAFF	.	TRBD1	TRBV28	TRBJ1-1
TGTGCCAGTAGCCTGATAGCCGGGGAGCTGTTTTTT	CASSLIAGELFF	.	.	TRBV19	TRBJ2-2
TGCGCCAGCAGACTCGGACAAGGGCTGGTTCAGCCCCAGCATTTT	CASRLGQGLVQPQHF	.	.	TRBV5-1	TRBJ1-5
TGTGCCAGCAGCCAGGACAGGGCCGGGCAGCCCCAGCATTTT	CASSQDRAGQPQHF	once	TRBD1	TRBV3-1/TRBV3-2	TRBJ1-5
TGTGCCAGTAGTAAGAACAGGGGGACGTCGGTTACTGAAGCTTTCTTT	CASSKNRGTSVTEAFF	once	TRBD1	TRBV19	TRBJ1-1
TGTGCCAGCAGCTTGCAGGGCGGGACCAACTATGGCTACACCTTC	CASSLQGGTNYGYTF	.	.	TRBV5-5	TRBJ1-2
TGTGCCAGCAGCCCCTCCGCGGGGGGAACCTACGAGCAGTACTTC	CASSPSAGGTYEQYF	few	TRBD2	TRBV3-1/TRBV3-2	TRBJ2-7
TGTGCCAGCAGAAGGGGAGGGGGCTACACCTTC	CASRRGGGYTF	.	.	TRBV6-5	TRBJ1-2
TGTGCCAGCAGCTTAGGGTTAGGCACGAGGTCACCCCTCCACTTT	CASSLGLGTRSPLHF	.	.	TRBV7-2	TRBJ1-6
TGTGCCAGCAATTGGGCAGTTAACACCGGGGAGCTGTTTTTT	CASNWAVNTGELFF	.	.	TRBV6-5	TRBJ2-2
TGTGCCTGGAGTGCTGGACAGGGCGCAGCTTTCTTT	CAWSAGQGAAFF	once	TRBD1	TRBV30	TRBJ1-1
TGTGCCAGTAGTTCAGGGCAGGGGTACAATGAGCAGTTCTTC	CASSSGQGYNEQFF	.	.	TRBV19	TRBJ2-1
TGTGCCAGCAGCTCGAATACTGAACCCGGGACAGGGTATTACAATGAGCAGTTCTTC	CASSSNTEPGTGYYNEQFF	.	TRBD1	TRBV13	TRBJ2-1
TGTGCCAGCAGTGAAGTTCGTCCGGGGGGCGGAGAAGCTTTCTTT	CASSEVRPGGGEAFF	.	.	TRBV2	TRBJ1-1
TGTGCCGGATCCCCCCTGGGCAGGGATTTTTTTGGCTACACCTTC	CAGSPLGRDFFGYTF	.	.	TRBV28	TRBJ1-2
TGCGCCAGCAGCCCGGAGGGGGACAGGGGGCCGCGCTCCTACAATGAGCAGTTCTTC	CASSPEGDRGPRSYNEQFF	.	TRBD1	TRBV5-1	TRBJ2-1
TGTGCCAGCTCCCCGAGCGGGGGGACCAATGAGCAGTTCTTC	CASSPSGGTNEQFF	.	TRBD2	TRBV18	TRBJ2-1
TGTGCCAGCAGCTTAGGTGGAGGGGGCCGTAATTCACCCCTCCACTTT	CASSLGGGGRNSPLHF	.	TRBD1	TRBV11-1	TRBJ1-6
TGTGCCAGCAAAAGAAGGGACAGGGGTGTCCACGAGCAGTACTTC	CASKRRDRGVHEQYF	.	TRBD1	TRBV27	TRBJ2-7
TGTGCCAGCAGTGGACTAGCGGGGGGCACAGATACGCAGTATTTT	CASSGLAGGTDTQYF	.	TRBD2	TRBV6-4	TRBJ2-3
TGTGCCAGCAGTACGACTAGCGGGGGCTCGGGTACGCAGTATTTT	CASSTTSGGSGTQYF	.	TRBD2	TRBV6-6	TRBJ2-3
TGTGCCACCAGCAGCTACAGGGGGGGGTCCTACGAGCAGTACTTC	CATSSYRGGSYEQYF	once	.	TRBV15	TRBJ2-7
TGTGCCAGCAGTCACAGGGGTCCCTACGAGCAGTACTTC	CASSHRGPYEQYF	.	TRBD1	TRBV6-5	TRBJ2-7
TGTGCCAGCACCCGGGGGGAGGGCCGACAGCCCCAGCATTTT	CASTRGEGRQPQHF	.	.	TRBV7-8	TRBJ1-5
TGCGCCAGCAGTACAGGGGGCCCCACCGGGGAGCTGTTTTTT	CASSTGGPTGELFF	.	TRBD1	TRBV5-1	TRBJ2-2
TGCAGCGTTGCGCAGGGTTGGCCGAACACCGGGGAGCTGTTTTTT	CSVAQGWPNTGELFF	.	.	TRBV29-1	TRBJ2-2
TGTGCCAGCAGTCCCTCCACCCGAGCGGATGAGCAGTTCTTC	CASSPSTRADEQFF	.	.	TRBV28	TRBJ2-1
TGTGCCAGCAGGTATAACCCTACCCAAAGCACAGATACGCAGTATTTT	CASRYNPTQSTDTQYF	.	.	TRBV11-2	TRBJ2-3
TGTGCCTGGGGGGGGACAAGGAGTGAAGCTTTCTTT	CAWGGTRSEAFF	.	.	TRBV30	TRBJ1-1
TGTGCCAGCAGCGTAGGTGGGGCTGCGGAGACCCAGTACTTC	CASSVGGAAETQYF	.	.	TRBV9	TRBJ2-5
TGTGCCAGCATCATCCTTAGCGGAGCCACAGATACGCAGTATTTT	CASIILSGATDTQYF	few	.	TRBV5-6	TRBJ2-3
TGTGCCAGCTCACCAAGCCGGGACAGGAGAGGGGATGGCTACACCTTC	CASSPSRDRRGDGYTF	.	TRBD1	TRBV18	TRBJ1-2
TGTGCCAGCAGCCCGAGGGGGCAGAGCACAGATACGCAGTATTTT	CASSPRGQSTDTQYF	.	TRBD1	TRBV7-3	TRBJ2-3
TGTGCCAGCGGGACAGACAATCAGCCCCAGCATTTT	CASGTDNQPQHF	.	TRBD1	TRBV2	TRBJ1-5
TGTGCCAGCAGCTTAGTAACCGGGTCTCGTGAGCAGTTCTTC	CASSLVTGSREQFF	.	.	TRBV7-6	TRBJ2-1